The TCR beta chain under discussion was sequenced for a study of blood T cell repertoires in COVID-19. Study context: Sites in the United States, Italy and Spain provided acute and convalescent COVID-19 samples. T cells, B-cell-depleted T cells, or PBMCs supplied cDNA or gDNA.

One Seattle source followed patients from active infection through their disease course. In the study's own analysis: Nucleated cell number was recorded as an estimate derived from reference gene primer amplification. The method was immunoSEQ multiplex PCR; TCRdb's version includes in-frame clones alone and lacks a portion of them. Clonal size and the V and J genes are those of that table, whereas D and trimming came from the DNA. In the table there are 200,000 to 250,000 clones, 80% to 95% of which are singletons. The CDR3 loop spans 15 amino acids. Looked up from germline, CDR1 is LGHDT and CDR2 is YNNKEL (reference sequence). Trimming left V 1 base short and J 5 bases short, with 12 bases between.

The sequence derives from a man aged 60 to 69 with COVID-19, enrolled during active disease. The sample comprised peripheral blood. V usage is TRBV3-1 (or the pseudogene TRBV3-2) and J usage is TRBJ2-1; D might be TRBD1 (5 bases). The CDR3 DNA reads as TGTGCCAGCAGCCAAGGTGGATGGGGCCACAATGAGCAGTTCTTC. Its protein product is CASSQGGWGHNEQFF.